One T cell receptor beta chain is described in this entry. Profiled with immunoSEQ multiplex PCR; TCRdb holds only in-frame clones, not every one. The sample consists of roughly 32,000 clones, about 92% of them appearing once. The data derive from a study of T cell changes during pregnancy in multiple sclerosis. V gave up 3 bases and J gave up 5 bases, with 8 bases separating them. Germline CDR1 is MNHNS and CDR2 is SASEGT. The length of the CDR3 is 13 residues. The source is a female donor in good health, enrolled as a control in a pregnancy study. The V call is TRBV6-1, the J call TRBJ1-5; D remains unclear. The sample was CD4+ T cells from peripheral blood mononuclear cells, taken in the second trimester of pregnancy. CDR3 DNA sequence: TGTGCCAGCAGTGATTCCTTCGATCAGCCCCAGCATTTT. The encoded protein is CASSDSFDQPQHF.